This T cell receptor beta chain was captured by sequencing in a study of read filtering for tumor transcriptome and immune sequencing. Study at large: By R-ISS, stages I, II and III held around 8, 15 and 7 patients. After DNase treatment, RNA was made into whole-transcriptome libraries.

This clonotype showed up many times. V dropped 5 bases and J dropped 7 bases, with 11 bases sitting between them. Germline V gene data show CDR1 as SEHNR and CDR2 as FQNEAQ (reference sequence). This CDR3 region has 12 residues. This library used roughly 400 ng RNA and molecular barcoded adaptors spanning alpha/delta and beta/gamma chains. Each CDR3 protein gets one entry after TCRdb re-called the reads with MiXCR. The table records over 50,000 distinct CDR3 sequences, about a fifth of them present only once. Sample: a population of CD138-negative cells sorted from bone marrow. This receptor was taken from a donor over 35 with multiple myeloma. The chain is built from TRBV7-9 and TRBJ1-2; possibly TRBD1 for D (5 bases). The CDR3 sequence is CASSGGIGGYTF. CDR3 sequence (DNA): TGTGCCAGCAGCGGGGGTATCGGTGGCTACACCTTC.